This T cell receptor beta chain was identified during a study of CD8+ T cells in alopecia areata. Extraction and reverse transcription of RNA yielded cDNA as the sequencing template. Only in-frame clones appear in the TCRdb table, and some are missing; sequencing was by immunoSEQ multiplex PCR. The data hold under 300,000 clones, with less than 80% observed a single time. Germline loops: CDR1 SGHDT, CDR2 YYEEEE. J was trimmed by 2 bases and V by 0 bases; bases with no gene match: 2. The CDR3 contains 15 residues. Notes on the study in general: Mouse data revealed clearer TCR sharing than patient data did, a gap possibly tied to HLA. The study found higher clonality in lesional than normal scalp, especially in alopecia totalis/universalis.

As to this clone: The antigen is unknown.

Sorting of CD4+ and CD8+ T cells was performed on PBMCs. Specimen: CD4+ T cells sorted from blood, collected at week 0. This clonotype was obtained from a human donor with alopecia areata. The chain uses TRBV5-6 and TRBJ2-3; 8 nucleotides match TRBD2. CDR3 residues: CASSLDGGATDTQYF. The CDR3 DNA follows: TGTGCCAGCAGCTTGGACGGGGGGGCCACAGATACGCAGTATTTT.